The rows below give T cell receptor beta chains drawn from one sample of a study of OX40 agonist ivuxolimab in advanced cancers. Some clones are missing from TCRdb's copy, which holds only in-frame ones; the method was immunoSEQ multiplex PCR. The data contain 81,000 or so clones, 88% of them seen just once; the ten biggest clones take up about 0.45%. The input for sequencing was CD4+ or CD8+ T cells sorted from blood, taken in a trial of the OX40 agonist ivuxolimab. The receptors stem from an adult with an advanced solid tumor such as melanoma, head and neck, liver or kidney cancer. Both conserved end residues are part of each CDR3. A D gene is named only where the DNA matches it firmly. Some rows have no size entry. The others give once, few or many, or a class for an expanded clone.

J gene: TRBJ1-2
clone size: few
V gene: TRBV13
D gene: .
CDR3 DNA: TGTGCCAGCAGGAGGTGGGGGAGCTATGGCTACACCTTC
CDR3 protein: CASRRWGSYGYTF

J gene: TRBJ1-1
clone size: .
V gene: TRBV28
D gene: .
CDR3 DNA: TGTGCCAGCAGTAGTTCGGGAAGGCTGACCACTGAAGCTTTCTTT
CDR3 protein: CASSSSGRLTTEAFF

J gene: TRBJ1-1
clone size: .
V gene: TRBV7-3
D gene: .
CDR3 DNA: TGTGCCAGCAGCTCCGCCTCCGGGGGGCAGGAGCAAGCTTTCTTT
CDR3 protein: CASSSASGGQEQAFF

J gene: TRBJ1-2
clone size: .
V gene: TRBV7-2
D gene: TRBD1
CDR3 DNA: TGTGCCAGCAGCTTAGGGCAGGGGGACTATGGCTACACCTTC
CDR3 protein: CASSLGQGDYGYTF

J gene: TRBJ2-1
clone size: .
V gene: TRBV7-7
D gene: TRBD1
CDR3 DNA: TGTGCTAGCAGCCTCGGACAGGGACTCTACAATGAGCAGTTCTTC
CDR3 protein: CASSLGQGLYNEQFF

J gene: TRBJ1-2
clone size: .
V gene: TRBV6-5
D gene: .
CDR3 DNA: TGTGCCAGCAGTCCGAATCAAGCTAACTATGGCTACACCTTC
CDR3 protein: CASSPNQANYGYTF

J gene: TRBJ1-2
clone size: once
V gene: TRBV2
D gene: .
CDR3 DNA: TGTGCCAGCAGTGGACAGGTATCGGTTGATGGCTACACCTTC
CDR3 protein: CASSGQVSVDGYTF

J gene: TRBJ1-1
clone size: few
V gene: TRBV7-9
D gene: .
CDR3 DNA: TGTGCCAGCAGCTCCAACACTGAAGCTTTCTTT
CDR3 protein: CASSSNTEAFF

J gene: TRBJ2-2
clone size: .
V gene: TRBV5-4
D gene: TRBD1
CDR3 DNA: TGTGCCAGCAGCCTCTGGACAGGCCCCCGGGAGCTGTTTTTT
CDR3 protein: CASSLWTGPRELFF

J gene: TRBJ2-7
clone size: .
V gene: TRBV25-1
D gene: .
CDR3 DNA: TGTGCCAGCGTCGGCAGGGTAGGCGAGCAGTACTTC
CDR3 protein: CASVGRVGEQYF

J gene: TRBJ2-3
clone size: .
V gene: TRBV20-1
D gene: .
CDR3 DNA: TGCAGTGGTGGGCGCACAGATACGCAGTATTTT
CDR3 protein: CSGGRTDTQYF

J gene: TRBJ1-2
clone size: .
V gene: TRBV5-4
D gene: .
CDR3 DNA: TGTGCCAGCACCGTCTTTACAGGGAAGGGCTACACCTTC
CDR3 protein: CASTVFTGKGYTF

J gene: TRBJ2-7
clone size: .
V gene: TRBV25-1
D gene: .
CDR3 DNA: TGTGCCAGCAGTGGACCCAGGGGAACCTACGAGCAGTACTTC
CDR3 protein: CASSGPRGTYEQYF

J gene: TRBJ2-7
clone size: .
V gene: TRBV9
D gene: TRBD1
CDR3 DNA: TGTGCCAGCAGCGTAGAAGCGGGGACAGGGTACTACGAGCAGTACTTC
CDR3 protein: CASSVEAGTGYYEQYF

J gene: TRBJ2-5
clone size: .
V gene: TRBV7-2
D gene: .
CDR3 DNA: TGTGCCAGCAGCTTAGGACAGGGAGGGAAGACCCAGTACTTC
CDR3 protein: CASSLGQGGKTQYF

J gene: TRBJ1-5
clone size: .
V gene: TRBV7-9
D gene: TRBD1
CDR3 DNA: TGTGCCAGCAGCTTAAAGGGGGCTGGTCAGCCCCAGCATTTT
CDR3 protein: CASSLKGAGQPQHF

J gene: TRBJ1-1
clone size: .
V gene: TRBV4-1
D gene: .
CDR3 DNA: TGCGCCAGCAGCCAAGTTATTTGGCTGAAGAACACTGAAGCTTTCTTT
CDR3 protein: CASSQVIWLKNTEAFF

J gene: TRBJ1-1
clone size: .
V gene: TRBV18
D gene: .
CDR3 DNA: TGTGCCACTCTGGGGGGCCTAGACACTGAAGCTTTCTTT
CDR3 protein: CATLGGLDTEAFF

J gene: TRBJ2-5
clone size: .
V gene: TRBV5-1
D gene: TRBD1
CDR3 DNA: TGCGCCAGCAGCTCCAACAGGGGGGTAGGGACCCAGTACTTC
CDR3 protein: CASSSNRGVGTQYF

J gene: TRBJ2-2
clone size: .
V gene: TRBV11-2
D gene: .
CDR3 DNA: TGTGCCAGCAGCTCACTAATAAGGGCCTCGGGGGCCGGGGAGCTGTTTTTT
CDR3 protein: CASSSLIRASGAGELFF

J gene: TRBJ2-3
clone size: .
V gene: TRBV14
D gene: .
CDR3 DNA: TGTGCCAGCAGCCCGGGCGTAAATACGCAGTATTTT
CDR3 protein: CASSPGVNTQYF

J gene: TRBJ1-1
clone size: .
V gene: TRBV18
D gene: .
CDR3 DNA: TGTGCCAGCTCCCCTGACAAGGAGGGGGGAGCTTTCTTT
CDR3 protein: CASSPDKEGGAFF

J gene: TRBJ2-7
clone size: .
V gene: TRBV7-9
D gene: TRBD2
CDR3 DNA: TGTGCCTCCTCTAGCGGTACCTACGAGCAGTACTTC
CDR3 protein: CASSSGTYEQYF

J gene: TRBJ2-2
clone size: .
V gene: TRBV7-9
D gene: .
CDR3 DNA: TGTGCCAGCAGCCAGGGGCTAGTAAACACCGGGGAGCTGTTTTTT
CDR3 protein: CASSQGLVNTGELFF

J gene: TRBJ2-2
clone size: .
V gene: TRBV29-1
D gene: TRBD1
CDR3 DNA: TGCAGCGGACAGGGCTACACCGGGGAGCTGTTTTTT
CDR3 protein: CSGQGYTGELFF

J gene: TRBJ2-5
clone size: .
V gene: TRBV2
D gene: .
CDR3 DNA: TGTGCCAGCAGTGTAGTGGACAGACAAGAGACCCAGTACTTC
CDR3 protein: CASSVVDRQETQYF

J gene: TRBJ1-3
clone size: .
V gene: TRBV5-4
D gene: .
CDR3 DNA: TGTGCCAGCAGCCGGGGTAGCTCTGGAAACACCATATATTTT
CDR3 protein: CASSRGSSGNTIYF

J gene: TRBJ2-1
clone size: .
V gene: TRBV9
D gene: TRBD2
CDR3 DNA: TGTGCCAGCAACCTAGCGGGGGGAGGAGGTTACAATGAGCAGTTCTTC
CDR3 protein: CASNLAGGGGYNEQFF

J gene: TRBJ1-2
clone size: once
V gene: TRBV7-9
D gene: .
CDR3 DNA: TGTGCCAGCAGCTTCCAGGCGCCCGGGGAGGGCTACACCTTC
CDR3 protein: CASSFQAPGEGYTF

J gene: TRBJ2-2
clone size: .
V gene: TRBV9
D gene: .
CDR3 DNA: TGTGCCAGCAGCCCCACGGACGGGGTTAACACCGGGGAGCTGTTTTTT
CDR3 protein: CASSPTDGVNTGELFF

J gene: TRBJ2-1
clone size: .
V gene: TRBV18
D gene: TRBD2
CDR3 DNA: TGTGCCAGCTCACCGAACGGGGGACTAGTTGAGCAGTTCTTC
CDR3 protein: CASSPNGGLVEQFF

J gene: TRBJ2-1
clone size: .
V gene: TRBV19
D gene: TRBD1
CDR3 DNA: TGTGCCAGTAGTTTTGAAGGACAGGGAGTTAGAAATGAGCAGTTCTTC
CDR3 protein: CASSFEGQGVRNEQFF

J gene: TRBJ2-3
clone size: .
V gene: TRBV6-1
D gene: .
CDR3 DNA: TGTGCCGTTTCAAAAGGGGGGGCGCAGAAGGATACGCAGTATTTT
CDR3 protein: CAVSKGGAQKDTQYF

J gene: TRBJ1-2
clone size: .
V gene: TRBV5-1
D gene: .
CDR3 DNA: TGCGCCAGCAGCCCGCTTGGGGTGTCGGGCTACACCTTC
CDR3 protein: CASSPLGVSGYTF

J gene: TRBJ2-7
clone size: .
V gene: TRBV19
D gene: TRBD1
CDR3 DNA: TGTGCCAGTAGTATGGGGACAGGAACGGGGGAAACCTACGAGCAGTACTTC
CDR3 protein: CASSMGTGTGETYEQYF

J gene: TRBJ2-7
clone size: .
V gene: TRBV5-1
D gene: TRBD1
CDR3 DNA: TGCGCCAGCAGCTTTGGGACAGGGGGCTCCTACGAGCAGTACTTC
CDR3 protein: CASSFGTGGSYEQYF

J gene: TRBJ2-3
clone size: .
V gene: TRBV7-3
D gene: .
CDR3 DNA: TGTGCCAGCAGCTTGGTCTCGAAGTCCACAGATACGCAGTATTTT
CDR3 protein: CASSLVSKSTDTQYF

J gene: TRBJ1-5
clone size: .
V gene: TRBV19
D gene: TRBD1
CDR3 DNA: TGTGCCAGTAGTATTACTCAACAGGGGGCTAGCAATCAGCCCCAGCATTTT
CDR3 protein: CASSITQQGASNQPQHF

J gene: TRBJ1-1
clone size: .
V gene: TRBV6-1
D gene: .
CDR3 DNA: TGTGCCAGCAGGACCTCAGGGCGGGGCACTGAAGCTTTCTTT
CDR3 protein: CASRTSGRGTEAFF

J gene: TRBJ1-5
clone size: .
V gene: TRBV2
D gene: TRBD1
CDR3 DNA: TGTGCCAGCAGCCATGACAGGGATAGAAGTAACCAGCCCCAGCATTTT
CDR3 protein: CASSHDRDRSNQPQHF

J gene: TRBJ2-7
clone size: .
V gene: TRBV28
D gene: .
CDR3 DNA: TGTGCCAGCAGTCACCAAGGGACGTACGAGCAGTACTTC
CDR3 protein: CASSHQGTYEQYF

J gene: TRBJ1-5
clone size: .
V gene: TRBV11-3
D gene: .
CDR3 DNA: TGTGCCAGCAGCTTATTGAGGCGATGCAATCAGCCCCAGCATTTT
CDR3 protein: CASSLLRRCNQPQHF

J gene: TRBJ2-3
clone size: .
V gene: TRBV5-4
D gene: .
CDR3 DNA: TGTGCCAGCAGCTGGACAGCTAGCACAGATACGCAGTATTTT
CDR3 protein: CASSWTASTDTQYF

J gene: TRBJ2-7
clone size: .
V gene: TRBV5-6
D gene: .
CDR3 DNA: TGTGCCAGCAGCCTCGGGTTTGTATACGAGCAGTACTTC
CDR3 protein: CASSLGFVYEQYF

J gene: TRBJ1-2
clone size: .
V gene: TRBV29-1
D gene: TRBD1
CDR3 DNA: TGCAGCGTTGCCCCGGGACAGGGGGCCCTGTCTTCTGGCTACACCTTC
CDR3 protein: CSVAPGQGALSSGYTF

J gene: TRBJ1-6
clone size: .
V gene: TRBV5-1
D gene: TRBD1
CDR3 DNA: TGCGCCAGCGGACAGGGGGACTATAATTCACCCCTCCACTTT
CDR3 protein: CASGQGDYNSPLHF

J gene: TRBJ1-1
clone size: .
V gene: TRBV5-1
D gene: .
CDR3 DNA: TGCGCCAGCAGCTTGGATGGTGGTAGGGCTGAAGCTTTCTTT
CDR3 protein: CASSLDGGRAEAFF

J gene: TRBJ2-5
clone size: .
V gene: TRBV5-4
D gene: .
CDR3 DNA: TGTGCCAGCAGCTTGGGAACTGCCCAGCAAGAGACCCAGTACTTC
CDR3 protein: CASSLGTAQQETQYF

J gene: TRBJ2-1
clone size: .
V gene: TRBV5-1
D gene: TRBD1
CDR3 DNA: TGCGCCAGCAGCCTCCTAGGACAGGGTGGCTACAATGAGCAGTTCTTC
CDR3 protein: CASSLLGQGGYNEQFF

J gene: TRBJ2-7
clone size: .
V gene: TRBV21-1
D gene: .
CDR3 DNA: TGTGCCAGCAGCAAAGGACGGACAGCGGTCGTACCCAGCTACGAGCAGTACTTC
CDR3 protein: CASSKGRTAVVPSYEQYF

J gene: TRBJ2-2
clone size: few
V gene: TRBV15
D gene: .
CDR3 DNA: TGTGCCACCAGTAGGGCCGTTGGATACACCGGGGAGCTGTTTTTT
CDR3 protein: CATSRAVGYTGELFF

J gene: TRBJ2-2
clone size: .
V gene: TRBV29-1
D gene: .
CDR3 DNA: TGCAGCGTTAGGGTGCTTTCGGCCGGGGAGCTGTTTTTT
CDR3 protein: CSVRVLSAGELFF

J gene: TRBJ1-1
clone size: .
V gene: TRBV20-1
D gene: .
CDR3 DNA: TGCAGTGCTATGGTGACTGAAGCTTTCTTT
CDR3 protein: CSAMVTEAFF